This record looks at one TCR beta chain sequence and its context. This sample stems from a study of blood T cell repertoires in COVID-19. At the level of the study: PBMCs, B-cell-depleted T cells, or T cells provided the cDNA or gDNA that made up the material.

Per the original data handling: From reference gene primer amplification, estimates of nucleated cell counts were derived. TCRdb's table, derived via immunoSEQ multiplex PCR, lists solely in-frame clones and lacks some. V, J and clone size are those of that table, while D and trimming were read from the DNA. The data show around 250,000 clones, with more than 80% seen just once and 0.85% to 0.95% held by the top ten. In germline, CDR1 is SEHNR, CDR2 FQNEAQ (reference sequence). V gave up 3 bases and J gave up 5 bases, with 13 bases separating them. The CDR3 contains 14 residues. Individuals in the exposed group had encountered a COVID-19 case within 2 weeks preceding study entry.

This receptor was obtained from a man aged 50 to 60 who had been exposed to COVID-19. Sequencing input: PBMCs or T cells enriched from blood (not recorded which). The chain couples TRBV7-9 to TRBJ1-1, with D possibly matching TRBD1 (6 bases). The CDR3 bases are TGTGCCAGCAGCTTTGCCGACAGGCGGACTGAAGCTTTCTTT. Its translation: CASSFADRRTEAFF.